This TCR beta chain derives from a study of T-cell memory formation after mild COVID-19. Study overall: The TCR clusters were mostly specific to one donor. Findings of the study overall: There was a balanced CD4/CD8 profile in clones contracting day 15 to 85, and later expanders leaned CD4+.

Trimming removed 2 bases at V and 4 bases at J, with 11 bases between. CDR1 is MGHRA and CDR2 is YSYEKL in the germline V gene. This CDR3 has 15 residues. This clonotype occurred many times. Its antigen is not known. The 5'RACE method, run with constant-segment primers, produced TCR alpha and TCR beta cDNA libraries (carrying sample barcodes and UMIs). TCRdb re-analysed the 5' RACE reads in MiXCR, keeping a single row per CDR3 protein. The data hold around 250,000 distinct CDR3 sequences, with roughly a tenth observed a single time. This clonotype was obtained from a man aged 18 to 29 who had mild COVID-19 (a few samples of this study predate the infection). Cell type and time point are not known. What was sequenced was PBMCs or a T cell subset sorted from them (not recorded which). This chain joins TRBV4-1 and TRBJ2-2; D ambiguous. The CDR3 is CASSQWSGPTGELFF. CDR3 nucleotide sequence: TGCGCCAGCAGCCAATGGTCGGGTCCCACCGGGGAGCTGTTTTTT.